This T cell receptor beta chain was observed in a study of T-cell memory formation after mild COVID-19. Study-level information: Largely, the TCR clusters proved donor specific.

This clonotype was seen a handful of times. TCRdb re-analysed the 5' RACE reads in MiXCR, keeping a single row per CDR3 protein. The repertoire holds about 470,000 distinct CDR3 sequences, with nearly 25% as singletons. Input material: PBMCs or a T cell subset sorted from them (not recorded which). This TCR was recovered from an adult woman who had mild COVID-19 (a few samples of this study predate the infection). Cell type and time point are not known.

CDR3 DNA: TGTGCCACCAGTGATATACTAGCGGGGCCGGGGACAGATACGCAGTATTTT. It codes for CATSDILAGPGTDTQYF. The chain recombines TRBV24-1 with TRBJ2-3; 10 nucleotides match TRBD2. The CDR3 consists of 17 residues. J lost 3 bases, V lost 3 bases, and 8 bases had no gene match. The germline V gene has CDR1 KGHDR and CDR2 SFDVKD.